Below are 10 T cell receptor beta chains sequenced from a single sample in a study of T cell changes during pregnancy in multiple sclerosis. Here immunoSEQ multiplex PCR was the method, and the copy in TCRdb shows in-frame clones only, minus some. The sample lists 85,000 to 100,000 clones, around 93% occurring once. Sequenced material: peripheral blood, taken before pregnancy. The origin of the receptors is a female donor with multiple sclerosis, enrolled in a pregnancy study.

A single count supports this clone. The genes are TRBV28 and TRBJ1-5; TRBD1 might be the D (6 bases). The germline V gene encodes CDR1 MDHEN and CDR2 SYDVKM. V lost 7 bases and J 7 bases, leaving 17 bases between the germline ends. This CDR3 has 14 amino acids. The chain's CDR3 is CASIPDRNVQPQHF. The CDR3 DNA sequence: TGTGCCAGCATCCCGGACAGAAATGTCCAGCCCCAGCATTTT.

The rearrangement links TRBV25-1 to TRBJ2-6; the D is unclear. Trimming left V 3 bases short and J 0 bases short, with 6 bases between. Germline CDR1 and CDR2: MGHDK and SYGVNS. This CDR3 has 15 amino acids. CDR3 loop: CASSERSSGANVLTF. The DNA for the CDR3 is TGTGCCAGCAGTGAGAGGAGCTCTGGGGCCAACGTCCTGACTTTC.

The chain links TRBV19 to TRBJ1-3; D might be TRBD1 (6 bases). The CDR3 runs 12 residues. The germline CDR1 and CDR2 sequences are LNHDA and SQIVND (reference sequence). V shed 11 bases and J shed 6 bases, with 14 bases lying between them. The CDR3 loop reads CACRQEENTIYF. CDR3 sequence (DNA): TGTGCCTGCAGACAGGAGGAAAACACCATATATTTT.

The chain couples TRBV11-1 to TRBJ1-1; D is uncertain. Looked up from germline, CDR1 is SGHAT and CDR2 is FQDESV (reference sequence). This CDR3 is built from 14 residues. Deletions cut 5 bases from V and 2 bases from J, with 12 bases between. CDR3 loop: CASSPHEANTEAFF. CDR3 sequence (DNA): TGTGCCAGCAGCCCTCATGAAGCAAACACTGAAGCTTTCTTT.

The CDR3 DNA reads TGTGCCAGCAGCTTGACAGGGGGGAGGCAGCCCCAGCATTTT. Residues: CASSLTGGRQPQHF. The V call is TRBV5-8, the J call TRBJ1-5, with 8 positions matching TRBD1. Germline trimming cut 1 base from V and 7 bases from J; bases unmatched to any gene: 4. Germline V lookup: CDR1 SGHTS, CDR2 YDEGEE. The CDR3 is 14 residues long.

J is TRBJ2-2 and V is TRBV6-5; 7 bases are a match to TRBD2. With 2 bases clipped from V and 5 bases from J, the junction kept 5 bases outside the gene matches. This CDR3 region has 15 residues. From germline, CDR1 is MNHEY and CDR2 SVGAGI. CDR3 protein: CASSYGGEGTGELFF. The CDR3 nucleotides are TGTGCCAGCAGTTACGGCGGGGAGGGAACCGGGGAGCTGTTTTTT.

The chain employs TRBV7-3 and TRBJ2-1; D is uncertain. V lost 2 bases and J 4 bases, leaving 15 bases between the germline ends. CDR3 length: 16 residues. CDR1 and CDR2 (germline): SGHTA, FQGTGA. CDR3 DNA sequence: TGTGCCAGCAGCTTATTAACCGGTACCCCGTACAATGAGCAGTTCTTC. Amino acids: CASSLLTGTPYNEQFF.

This chain joins TRBV11-2 and TRBJ1-1, with D possibly being TRBD1 (6 bases). CDR3 length: 12 residues. The germline V gene encodes CDR1 SGHAT and CDR2 FQNNGV. V shed 4 bases and J shed 8 bases, with 11 bases lying between them. The DNA for the CDR3 is TGTGCCAGCAGCTCCTCGACAGGCGAAGCTTTCTTT. Amino acid sequence: CASSSSTGEAFF.

V usage is TRBV5-1 and J usage is TRBJ1-1; 8 positions agree with TRBD1. The CDR3 totals 15 residues. Germline loops: CDR1 SGHRS, CDR2 YFSETQ. Unmatched junction bases numbered 5, after V lost 2 bases and J lost 2 bases. CDR3 nucleotide sequence: TGCGCCAGCAGCTTAAACAGGGGGGATAACACTGAAGCTTTCTTT. Its protein product is CASSLNRGDNTEAFF.

The chain carries TRBV2 and TRBJ2-3; 9 positions agree with TRBD2. The CDR3 runs 16 residues. V lost 6 bases and J lost 4; bases outside the gene matches: 11. Germline loops: CDR1 SNHLY, CDR2 FYNNEI. The CDR3 bases are TGTGCCAGCAGCTGGCGGCGGGAGGGATGGGCAGATACGCAGTATTTT. Translated: CASSWRREGWADTQYF.